The following is a T cell receptor beta chain sequence with its context. Germline assignment: CDR1 PRHDT and CDR2 FYEKMQ (reference sequence). CDR3 length equals 15 residues. Trimming shortened V by 6 bases and J by 4 bases, and 13 bases separated the two germline ends. As processed by the authors: Reference gene primer amplification in the assay estimated nucleated cell counts. Some clones are missing from TCRdb's copy, which holds only in-frame ones; the method was immunoSEQ multiplex PCR. Clone size and the V and J calls come from that table; the DNA yielded D and trimming. This table holds about 380,000 clones, around 87% found once. This sample is drawn from a study of blood T cell repertoires in COVID-19. Study overall: COVID-19 samples, acute and convalescent, were from the United States, Italy and Spain.

The participants were between about 18 and 90 years old and came from 24 US areas. Self-reported history from a screening survey and questionnaire set each donor's cohort. This receptor was identified in a man younger than 40 who had recovered from COVID-19. Material: PBMCs or T cells enriched from blood (not recorded which). V gene TRBV13 combines with J gene TRBJ1-6; possibly TRBD1 for D (5 bases). In DNA, the CDR3 is TGTGCCAGCAGGGGCCGGACACTGTATAATTCACCCCTCCACTTT. This sequence encodes CASRGRTLYNSPLHF.